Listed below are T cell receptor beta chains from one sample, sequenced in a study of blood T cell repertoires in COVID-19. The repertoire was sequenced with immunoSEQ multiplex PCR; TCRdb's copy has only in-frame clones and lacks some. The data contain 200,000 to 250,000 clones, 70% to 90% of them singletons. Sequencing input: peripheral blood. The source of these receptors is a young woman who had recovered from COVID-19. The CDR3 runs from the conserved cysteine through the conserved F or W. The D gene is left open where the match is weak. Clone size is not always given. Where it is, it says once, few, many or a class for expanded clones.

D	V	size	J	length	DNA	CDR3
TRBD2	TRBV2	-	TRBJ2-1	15	TGTGCCAGCAGTTGGACTAGCGGAGCCTACAATGAGCAGTTCTTC	CASSWTSGAYNEQFF
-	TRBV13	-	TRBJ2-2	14	TGTGCCAGCAGCTGGCCGGGGGTGACGGGGGAGCTGTTTTTT	CASSWPGVTGELFF
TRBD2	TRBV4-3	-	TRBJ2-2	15	TGCGCCAGCAGCCGCCTAACTAGCGGCACCGGGGAGCTGTTTTTT	CASSRLTSGTGELFF
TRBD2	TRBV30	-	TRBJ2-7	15	TGTGCCTGGAGTCCCTCAGCGGGAGGGTCCCACGAGCAGTACTTC	CAWSPSAGGSHEQYF
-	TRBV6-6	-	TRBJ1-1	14	TGTGCCAGCAGTCCTAAGGGACACCGTCCAATCGCTTTCTTT	CASSPKGHRPIAFF
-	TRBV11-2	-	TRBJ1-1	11	TGTGCCAGCAGCTCCGGGACTGAAGCTTTCTTT	CASSSGTEAFF
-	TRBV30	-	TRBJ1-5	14	TGTGCCTGGAGTCCGGGGGGAGGCAATCAGCCCCAGCATTTT	CAWSPGGGNQPQHF
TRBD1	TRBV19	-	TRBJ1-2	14	TGTGCCAGTAGTAGACAGGGGACGACGGGCGGCTACACCTTC	CASSRQGTTGGYTF
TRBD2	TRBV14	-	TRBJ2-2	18	TGTGCCAGCAGCCAGGCGACTAGCGGGAGCTGGTACACCGGGGAGCTGTTTTTT	CASSQATSGSWYTGELFF
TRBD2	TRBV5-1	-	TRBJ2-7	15	TGCGCCAGCAGCCCCCGACCGGGACTAGCTTCCGAGCAGTACTTC	CASSPRPGLASEQYF
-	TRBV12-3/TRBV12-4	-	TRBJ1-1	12	TGTGCCAGCAGTGGCGGTCACACTGAAGCTTTCTTT	CASSGGHTEAFF
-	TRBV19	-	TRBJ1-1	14	TGTGCCAGTACTGTGGGGGGTGGGAACACTGAAGCTTTCTTT	CASTVGGGNTEAFF
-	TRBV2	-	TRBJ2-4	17	TGTGCCAGCAGTGGGTCTCAGGACTTCGTAGCCAAAAACATTCAGTACTTC	CASSGSQDFVAKNIQYF
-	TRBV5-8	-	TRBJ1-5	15	TGTGCCAGCAGCTTGGCCTTGCGTAGCAATCAGCCCCAGCATTTT	CASSLALRSNQPQHF
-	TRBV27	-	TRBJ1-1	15	TGTGCCAGCAGTTTATTCTGGGGCTTGGGCACTGAAGCTTTCTTT	CASSLFWGLGTEAFF
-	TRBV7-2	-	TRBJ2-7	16	TGTGCCAGCAGCTTACAAGGTAACAGGAACACCTACGAGCAGTACTTC	CASSLQGNRNTYEQYF
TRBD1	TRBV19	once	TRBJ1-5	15	TGTGCCAGTAGCCCGGGACAGGGGATGGGGCAGCCCCAGCATTTT	CASSPGQGMGQPQHF
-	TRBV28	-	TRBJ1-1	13	TGTGCCAGCACTCCCCCGGAGGACACTGAAGCTTTCTTT	CASTPPEDTEAFF
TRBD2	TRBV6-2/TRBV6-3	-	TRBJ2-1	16	TGTGCCAGCAGTCTCGGACTAGCGGGACGGTACAATGAGCAGTTCTTC	CASSLGLAGRYNEQFF
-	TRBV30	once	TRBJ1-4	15	TGTGCCTGGAGTGTAGGGGCAGGCCTTAATGAAAAACTGTTTTTT	CAWSVGAGLNEKLFF
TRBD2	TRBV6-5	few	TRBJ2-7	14	TGTGCCAGCAGTTTTAGCGGGAGGGAGTGGGAGCAGTACTTC	CASSFSGREWEQYF
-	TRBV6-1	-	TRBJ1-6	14	TGTGCCAGCAGTGACAGGGGATGGGATTCACCCCTCCACTTT	CASSDRGWDSPLHF
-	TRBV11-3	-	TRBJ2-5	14	TGTGCCAGCAGCTCCGGGGAGTACCAAGAGACCCAGTACTTC	CASSSGEYQETQYF
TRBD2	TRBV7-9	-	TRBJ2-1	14	TGTGCCAGCAGCTCCCGCCGGGGGGGGAATGAGCAGTTCTTC	CASSSRRGGNEQFF
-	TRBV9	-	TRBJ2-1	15	TGTGCCAGCAGCGTAGATGGCGGGGCTTGGGATGAGCAGTTCTTC	CASSVDGGAWDEQFF